This paragraph reports one T cell receptor beta chain. Distinct nucleotide sequences in the sample also encode this CDR3. These data are taken from a study of shared clonotypes between healthy human individuals. On sorted subsets, replicate PCRs used about 180 ng DNA, or around 30,000 T cell genomes. Clones were read by immunoSEQ multiplex PCR, and TCRdb kept only the in-frame ones, dropping some. Among 2.5 million or so clones, more than 80% were seen once, and the ten largest hold under 0.15%. CDR1 is KGHSH and CDR2 is LQKENI in the germline V gene. The CDR3 extends over 12 amino acids. V shed 1 base and J shed 3 bases, with 3 bases lying between them.

Sequencing was done on a sample of naive CD4+ T cells sorted from blood. Subset specified: CD45RA+ positively selected. This clonotype was obtained from a man between 18 and 29 years old in good health. This chain uses TRBV18 with TRBJ2-5; no definite D call. The CDR3 DNA sequence: TGTGCCAGCTCACCACAAAAAGAGACCCAGTACTTC. Encoded protein: CASSPQKETQYF.